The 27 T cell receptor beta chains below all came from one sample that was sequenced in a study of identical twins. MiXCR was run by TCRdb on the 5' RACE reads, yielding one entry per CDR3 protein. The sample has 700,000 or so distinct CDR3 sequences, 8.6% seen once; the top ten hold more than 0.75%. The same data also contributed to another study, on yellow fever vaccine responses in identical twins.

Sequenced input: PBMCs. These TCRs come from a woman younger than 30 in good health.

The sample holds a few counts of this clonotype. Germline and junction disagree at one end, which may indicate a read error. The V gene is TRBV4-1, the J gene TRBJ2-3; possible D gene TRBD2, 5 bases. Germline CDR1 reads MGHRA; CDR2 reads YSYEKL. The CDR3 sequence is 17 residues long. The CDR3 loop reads CASSQDGTRGFSDTQYF. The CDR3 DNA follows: TGCGCCAGCAGTCAAGATGGAACTCGAGGGTTTTCAGATACGCAGTATTTT.

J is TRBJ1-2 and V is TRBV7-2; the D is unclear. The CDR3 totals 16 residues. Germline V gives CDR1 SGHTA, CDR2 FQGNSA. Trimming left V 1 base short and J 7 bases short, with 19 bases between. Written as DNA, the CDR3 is TGTGCCAGCAGCTTAGGTAATCCGGACCTCTCGGGTGGCTACACCTTC. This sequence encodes CASSLGNPDLSGGYTF.

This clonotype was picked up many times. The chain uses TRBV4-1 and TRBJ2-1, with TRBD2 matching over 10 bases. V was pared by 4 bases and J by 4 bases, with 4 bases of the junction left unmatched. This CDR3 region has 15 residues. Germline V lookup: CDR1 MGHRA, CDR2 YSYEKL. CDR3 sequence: CASSLQLAGYNEQFF. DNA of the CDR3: TGCGCCAGCAGCCTACAACTAGCGGGGTACAATGAGCAGTTCTTC.

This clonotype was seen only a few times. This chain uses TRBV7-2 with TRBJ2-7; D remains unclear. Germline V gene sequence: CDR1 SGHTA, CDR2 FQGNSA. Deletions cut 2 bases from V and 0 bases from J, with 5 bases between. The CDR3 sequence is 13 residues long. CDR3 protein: CASSLWNSYEQYF. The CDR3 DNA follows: TGTGCCAGCAGCTTATGGAACTCCTACGAGCAGTACTTC.

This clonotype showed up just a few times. CDR3 nucleotide sequence: TGCAGTGCTAGCGGAGACAGGTCCGGTGGCTACACCTTC. Translating it yields CSASGDRSGGYTF. V and J are TRBV20-1 and TRBJ1-2, with TRBD1 as a possible D gene (6 bases). Trimming took off 3 bases at V and 7 bases at J, with 15 bases between the two ends. CDR1 is DFQATT, CDR2 SNEGSKA, per germline (reference sequence). This CDR3 is built from 13 residues.

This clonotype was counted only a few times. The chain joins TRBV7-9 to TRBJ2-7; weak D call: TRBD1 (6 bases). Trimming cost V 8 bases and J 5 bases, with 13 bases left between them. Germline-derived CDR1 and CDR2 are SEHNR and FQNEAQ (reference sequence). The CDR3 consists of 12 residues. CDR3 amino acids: CASSGESDEQYF. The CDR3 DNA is TGTGCCAGCTCAGGGGAAAGCGACGAGCAGTACTTC.

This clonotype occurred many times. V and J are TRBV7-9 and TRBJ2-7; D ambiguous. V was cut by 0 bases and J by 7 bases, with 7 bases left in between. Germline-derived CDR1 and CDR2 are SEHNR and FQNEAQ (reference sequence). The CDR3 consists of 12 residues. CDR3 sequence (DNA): TGTGCCAGCAGCTTAGCTGGAAGGGAGCAGTACTTC. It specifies CASSLAGREQYF. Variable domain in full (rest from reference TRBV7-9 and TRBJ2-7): DTGVSQNPRHKITKRGQNVTFRCDPISEHNRLYWYRQTLGQGPEFLTYFQNEAQLEKSRLLSDRFSAERPKGSFSTLEIQRTEQGDSAMYLCASSLAGREQYFGPGTRLTVT.

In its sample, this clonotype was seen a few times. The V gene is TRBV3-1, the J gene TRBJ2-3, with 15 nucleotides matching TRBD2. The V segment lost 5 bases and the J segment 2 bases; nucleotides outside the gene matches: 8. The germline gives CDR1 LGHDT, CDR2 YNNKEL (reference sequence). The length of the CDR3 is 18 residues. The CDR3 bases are TGTGCCAGCAGCGGAGGACTAGCGGGAGGGGTCTACACAGATACGCAGTATTTT. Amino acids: CASSGGLAGGVYTDTQYF.

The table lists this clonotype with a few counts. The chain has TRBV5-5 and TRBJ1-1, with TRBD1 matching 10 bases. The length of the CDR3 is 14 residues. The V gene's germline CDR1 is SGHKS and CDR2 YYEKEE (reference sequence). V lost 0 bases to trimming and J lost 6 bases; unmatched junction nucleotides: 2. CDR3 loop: CASSLGQGAAEAFF. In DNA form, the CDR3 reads TGTGCCAGCAGCTTGGGACAGGGGGCGGCTGAAGCTTTCTTT.

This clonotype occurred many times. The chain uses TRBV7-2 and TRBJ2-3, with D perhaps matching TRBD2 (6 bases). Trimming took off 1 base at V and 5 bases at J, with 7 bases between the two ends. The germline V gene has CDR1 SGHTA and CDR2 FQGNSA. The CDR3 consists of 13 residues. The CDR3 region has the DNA TGTGCCAGCAGCTTAGTCGGGAGAGATACGCAGTATTTT. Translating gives CASSLVGRDTQYF.

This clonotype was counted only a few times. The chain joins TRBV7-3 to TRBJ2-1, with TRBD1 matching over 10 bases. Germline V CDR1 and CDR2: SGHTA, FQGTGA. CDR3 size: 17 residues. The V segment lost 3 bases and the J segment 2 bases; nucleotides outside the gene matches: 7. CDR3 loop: CASSFRAGTGAYNEQFF. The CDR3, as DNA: TGTGCCAGCAGCTTTAGGGCCGGGACAGGGGCCTACAATGAGCAGTTCTTC.

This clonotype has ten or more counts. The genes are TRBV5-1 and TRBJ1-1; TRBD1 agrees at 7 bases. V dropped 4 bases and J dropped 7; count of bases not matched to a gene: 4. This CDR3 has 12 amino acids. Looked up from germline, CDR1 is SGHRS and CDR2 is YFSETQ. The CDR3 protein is CASSLQGNEAFF. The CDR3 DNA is TGCGCCAGCAGCCTACAGGGGAATGAAGCTTTCTTT.

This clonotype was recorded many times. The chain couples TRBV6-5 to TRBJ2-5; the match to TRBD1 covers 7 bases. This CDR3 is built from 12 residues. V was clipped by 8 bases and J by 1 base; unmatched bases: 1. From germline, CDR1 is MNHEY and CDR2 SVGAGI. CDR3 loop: CASAGGQETQYF. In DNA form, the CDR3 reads TGTGCCAGCGCAGGGGGCCAAGAGACCCAGTACTTC.

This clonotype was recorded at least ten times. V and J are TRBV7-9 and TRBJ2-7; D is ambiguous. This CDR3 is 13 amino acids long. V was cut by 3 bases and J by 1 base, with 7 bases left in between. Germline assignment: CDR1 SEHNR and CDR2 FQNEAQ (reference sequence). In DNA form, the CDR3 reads TGTGCCAGCAGCTTTAGGGAATCCTACGAGCAGTACTTC. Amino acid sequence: CASSFRESYEQYF.

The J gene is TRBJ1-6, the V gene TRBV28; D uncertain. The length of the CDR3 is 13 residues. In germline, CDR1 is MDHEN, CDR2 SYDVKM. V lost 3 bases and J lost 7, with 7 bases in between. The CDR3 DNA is TGTGCCAGCAGTTTTGAGTCCAATTCACCCCTCCACTTT. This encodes CASSFESNSPLHF.

This CDR3 reads CASSYNLEPGEQFF. For the CDR3, the DNA is TGTGCCAGCAGTTACAATCTAGAGCCGGGTGAGCAGTTCTTC. V usage is TRBV6-5 and J usage is TRBJ2-1; D is undetermined. V was shortened by 2 bases and J by 9 bases, with 14 bases between the two germline ends. From germline, CDR1 is MNHEY and CDR2 SVGAGI. The CDR3 sequence is 14 residues long.

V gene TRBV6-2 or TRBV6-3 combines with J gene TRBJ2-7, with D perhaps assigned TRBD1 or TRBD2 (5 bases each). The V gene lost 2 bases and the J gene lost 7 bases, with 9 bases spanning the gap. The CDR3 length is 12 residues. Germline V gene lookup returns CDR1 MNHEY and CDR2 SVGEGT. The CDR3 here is CASSYGWGEQYF. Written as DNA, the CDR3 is TGTGCCAGCAGTTACGGCTGGGGGGAGCAGTACTTC.

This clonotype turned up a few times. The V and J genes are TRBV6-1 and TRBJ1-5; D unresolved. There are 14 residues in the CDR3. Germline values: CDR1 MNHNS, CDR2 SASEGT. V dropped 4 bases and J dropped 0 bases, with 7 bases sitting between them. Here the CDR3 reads CASSVRLSNQPQHF. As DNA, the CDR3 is TGTGCCAGCAGTGTACGGCTTAGCAATCAGCCCCAGCATTTT.

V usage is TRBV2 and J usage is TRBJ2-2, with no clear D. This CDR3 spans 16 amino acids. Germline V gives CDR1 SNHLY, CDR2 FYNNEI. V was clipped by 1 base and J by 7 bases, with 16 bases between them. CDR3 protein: CASSEGGRPTSGELFF. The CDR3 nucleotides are TGTGCCAGCAGTGAAGGTGGCAGGCCCACAAGCGGGGAGCTGTTTTTT. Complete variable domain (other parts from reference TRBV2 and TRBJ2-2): EPEVTQTPSHQVTQMGQEVILRCVPISNHLYFYWYRQILGQKVEFLVSFYNNEISEKSEIFDDQFSVERPDGSNFTLKIRSTKLEDSAMYFCASSEGGRPTSGELFFGEGSRLTVL.

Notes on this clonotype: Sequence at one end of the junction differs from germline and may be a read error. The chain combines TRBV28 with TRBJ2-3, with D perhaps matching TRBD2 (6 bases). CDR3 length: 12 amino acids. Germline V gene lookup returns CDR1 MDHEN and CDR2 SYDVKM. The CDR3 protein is CASSPPGLTLGF. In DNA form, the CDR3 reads TGTGCCAGCAGTCCTCCGGGACTCACATTGGGTTTT.

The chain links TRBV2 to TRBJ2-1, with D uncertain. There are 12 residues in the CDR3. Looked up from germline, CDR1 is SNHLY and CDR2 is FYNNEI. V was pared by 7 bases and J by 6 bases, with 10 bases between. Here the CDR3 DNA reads TGTGCCAGCAAAGGGCTACCCAATGAGCAGTTCTTC. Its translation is CASKGLPNEQFF.

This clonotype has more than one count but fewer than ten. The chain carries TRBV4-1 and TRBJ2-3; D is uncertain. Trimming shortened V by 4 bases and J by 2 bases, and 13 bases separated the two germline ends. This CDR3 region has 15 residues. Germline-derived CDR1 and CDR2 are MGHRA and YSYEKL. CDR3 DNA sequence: TGCGCCAGCAGCCTCGACGGTGCGAACACAGATACGCAGTATTTT. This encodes CASSLDGANTDTQYF.

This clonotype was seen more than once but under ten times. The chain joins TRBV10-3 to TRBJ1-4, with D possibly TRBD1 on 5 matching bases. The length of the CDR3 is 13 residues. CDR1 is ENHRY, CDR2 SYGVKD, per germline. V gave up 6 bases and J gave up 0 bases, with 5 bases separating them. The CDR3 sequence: CAIRGATNEKLFF. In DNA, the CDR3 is TGTGCCATCAGAGGGGCAACTAATGAAAAACTGTTTTTT.

CDR3 protein: CASSSLGDIGELFF. In nucleotides, the CDR3 is TGTGCCAGCAGTTCCCTGGGGGACATCGGGGAGCTGTTTTTT. The V and J genes are TRBV6-2 or TRBV6-3 and TRBJ2-2, with a possible D match to TRBD1 (6 bases). Germline V gene sequence: CDR1 MNHEY, CDR2 SVGEGT. The CDR3 is 14 residues long. The germline V and J ends were trimmed by 4 bases and 7 bases, with 13 bases remaining between them.

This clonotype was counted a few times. This CDR3 reads CATSRAGQISGANVLTF. The DNA of the CDR3 is TGTGCCACCAGCAGAGCGGGACAGATATCTGGGGCCAACGTCCTGACTTTC. The J gene is TRBJ2-6, the V gene TRBV15, with 7 bases lining up with TRBD1. This CDR3 region has 17 residues. The J segment lost 1 base and the V segment lost 1 base, leaving 4 bases of the junction unmatched. Per the germline V gene, CDR1 is LNHNV and CDR2 is YYDKDF (reference sequence).

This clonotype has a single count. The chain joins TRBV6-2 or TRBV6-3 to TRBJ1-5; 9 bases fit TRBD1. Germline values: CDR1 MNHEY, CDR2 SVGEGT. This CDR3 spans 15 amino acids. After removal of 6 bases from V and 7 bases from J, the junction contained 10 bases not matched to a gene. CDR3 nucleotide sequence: TGTGCCAGCAGAGCGTCCCGGGACAGGGTCCAGCCCCAGCATTTT. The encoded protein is CASRASRDRVQPQHF.

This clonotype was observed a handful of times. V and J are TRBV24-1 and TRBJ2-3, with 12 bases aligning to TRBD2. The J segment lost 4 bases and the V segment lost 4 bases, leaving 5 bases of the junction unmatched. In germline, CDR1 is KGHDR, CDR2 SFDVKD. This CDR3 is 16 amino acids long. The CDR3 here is CATSEPTSGRPDTQYF. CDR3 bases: TGTGCCACCAGTGAGCCGACTAGCGGGAGACCAGATACGCAGTATTTT.